The sequence of this T cell receptor (beta chain) was determined in a study of blood T cell repertoires in COVID-19. The J segment lost 6 bases and the V segment lost 6 bases, leaving 11 bases of the junction unmatched. The CDR3 consists of 16 residues. Looked up from germline, CDR1 is LGHNA and CDR2 is YSLEER. Libraries were prepared by immunoSEQ multiplex PCR; TCRdb keeps only in-frame clonotypes and omits some of them. The table lists about 210,000 clones, 70% to 90% of them singletons. This rearrangement joins TRBV4-3 to TRBJ2-2; 9 nucleotides line up with TRBD2. The TCR originated in a man between 18 and 29 years old with active or convalescent COVID-19. The specimen sequenced was peripheral blood. The CDR3 loop reads CASSSTGTSRAGELFF. The CDR3 DNA reads TGCGCCAGCAGTTCCACCGGGACTAGCAGGGCCGGGGAGCTGTTTTTT.